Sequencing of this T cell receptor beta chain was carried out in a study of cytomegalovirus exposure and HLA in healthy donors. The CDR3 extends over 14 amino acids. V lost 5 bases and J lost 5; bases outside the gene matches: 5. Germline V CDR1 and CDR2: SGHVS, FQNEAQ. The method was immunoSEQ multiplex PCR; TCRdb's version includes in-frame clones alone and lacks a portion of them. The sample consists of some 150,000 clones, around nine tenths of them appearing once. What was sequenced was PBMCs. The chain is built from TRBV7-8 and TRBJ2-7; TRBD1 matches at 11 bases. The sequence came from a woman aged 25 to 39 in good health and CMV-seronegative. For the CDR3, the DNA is TGTGCCAGCAGCCCAGGACAGGGGGCGAACGAGCAGTACTTC. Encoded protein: CASSPGQGANEQYF.